The entry below describes one TCR beta chain. The data belong to a study of blood T cell repertoires in COVID-19. As for the study in general: Samples representing acute and convalescent COVID-19 were sourced from the United States, Italy and Spain. Sample material is recorded as cDNA or gDNA derived from T cells, B-cell-depleted T cells, or PBMCs.

How the authors handled the data: Amplified reference gene primers provided the basis for estimating nucleated cell counts. Method: immunoSEQ multiplex PCR; TCRdb's copy keeps in-frame clones and lacks some. V, J and clone size derive from that table, while D and trimming were established from the DNA sequence. This sample carries 150,000 to 200,000 clones, about 82% of them seen once, and the ten largest clones take around 5.2%. The V gene end was trimmed by 1 base and the J gene end by 0 bases; junction bases not matched to a gene: 18. The CDR3 loop spans 20 amino acids. CDR1 is SGHNT and CDR2 is YYREEE in the germline V gene (reference sequence).

This TCR was recovered from a woman between 25 and 40 years old with acute or convalescent COVID-19. V is TRBV5-4 and J is TRBJ1-1; 7 bases map to TRBD1. Sample: peripheral blood. The CDR3 spells CASSLRGSGQQIFMNTEAFF. The DNA of the CDR3 is TGTGCCAGCAGCTTGCGTGGGTCGGGACAGCAGATTTTTATGAACACTGAAGCTTTCTTT.